The next 8 T cell receptor beta chains were all read from a single sample in a study of tumor-infiltrating lymphocytes in primary liver carcinoma. Production of TCR beta cDNA used 400 to 600 ng total RNA together with a constant-region primer. TCR beta libraries came from three nested multiplex PCR rounds using slightly modified ARM-PCR. For roughly 11 cycles apiece, the opening two PCR rounds ran with TRBV1-TRBV30 forward primers and a C-beta reverse primer. TCRdb used MiXCR to reprocess the multiplex PCR reads, holding one entry per CDR3 protein. The table has more than 70,000 distinct CDR3 sequences, roughly 72% seen once. Without any cell sorting, roughly 17-31 mg of bulk tissue yielded co-extracted RNA and DNA. The sample consisted of tumor-adjacent normal liver tissue. The receptor source for this set is a middle-aged man with primary liver carcinoma and hepatitis B virus infection.

To note about this clonotype: One junction end disagrees with the germline gene, perhaps due to a read error. V and J are TRBV20-1 and TRBJ2-3; D unresolved. This CDR3 region has 8 residues. The germline V gene encodes CDR1 DFQATT and CDR2 SNEGSKA (reference sequence). The CDR3 reads CSANLTDF. DNA for the CDR3: TGCAGTGCTAACCTCACGGATTTT.

The rearrangement links TRBV4-1 to TRBJ2-1; D might be TRBD1 (5 bases). V shed 10 bases and J shed 1 base, with 23 bases lying between them. The CDR3 has 17 residues. Germline V gene lookup returns CDR1 MGHRA and CDR2 YSYEKL. For the CDR3, the DNA is TGCGCCAACAGACAACAAACGACAGTACATTCCTACAATGAGCAGTTCTTC. Amino acids: CANRQQTTVHSYNEQFF.

In the case of this clonotype: The conserved closing phenylalanine or tryptophan is absent in this CDR3, likely reflecting a read error. The rearrangement links TRBV11-2 to TRBJ2-7; D call uncertain. The CDR3 runs 11 residues. Germline V gives CDR1 SGHAT, CDR2 FQNNGV. In DNA form, the CDR3 reads TGTACCAGCAGCTTATCCTACGAACAGTACTCC. Translating it yields CTSSLSYEQYS.

The chain joins TRBV5-5 to TRBJ2-3; no reliable D call. CDR1 and CDR2 (germline): SGHKS, YYEKEE (reference sequence). The CDR3 is 13 residues long. Here the CDR3 reads CTGSLAGTDTQYF. Written as DNA, the CDR3 is TGTACCGGCAGCTTGGCGGGCACAGATACGCAGTATTTT.

Concerning this clonotype itself: This may stem from a read error, because a much larger clone lies one nucleotide away. The V and J genes are TRBV5-1 and TRBJ2-3, with D tentatively TRBD2 (5 bases). Germline CDR1 is SGHRS and CDR2 is YFSETQ. The CDR3 loop spans 14 amino acids. Trimming shortened V by 2 bases and J by 4 bases, and 11 bases separated the two germline ends. This CDR3 reads CASSFERSADTQYF. CDR3 nucleotide sequence: TGCGCCAGCAGCTTCGAGCGGTCCGCAGATACGCAGTATTTT.

Concerning this clonotype itself: At one of its ends the junction is not consistent with the germline gene, which may arise from a read error. The J gene is TRBJ2-5, the V gene TRBV29-1; D not certain. This CDR3 has 10 residues. CDR1 SQVTM and CDR2 ANQGSEA come from the germline V gene. The CDR3 here is CSVEQETQYF. The CDR3 DNA reads as TGCAGCGTTGAGCAAGAGACCCAATACTTC.

Remarks on this clonotype: A single base separates this from a much larger clone, so it may be a read error. The chain recombines TRBV11-1 with TRBJ2-7; no reliable D call. CDR1 and CDR2 from the germline V gene are SGHAT and FQDESV (reference sequence). The CDR3 extends over 13 amino acids. Trimming stripped 1 base from V and 4 bases from J, with 8 bases between. Here the CDR3 reads CASSLGLTYEQYF. Written as DNA, the CDR3 is TGTGCCAGCAGCTTAGGCTTGACTTACGAGCAGTACTTC. The whole variable domain, filled in from reference TRBV11-1 and TRBJ2-7, reads EAEVAQSPRYKITEKSQAVAFWCDPISGHATLYWYRQILGQGPELLVQFQDESVVDDSQLPKDRFSAERLKGVDSTLKIQPAELGDSAMYLCASSLGLTYEQYFGPGTRLTVT.

The V call is TRBV6-5, the J call TRBJ2-7; D gene unclear. V gave up 2 bases and J gave up 2 bases, with 22 bases separating them. Germline V gene sequence: CDR1 MNHEY, CDR2 SVGAGI. This CDR3 has 18 residues. CDR3 nucleotides: TGTGCCAGCAGTTACATGGGCCCTGCCACTTCGATACCCTACGAGCAGTACTTC. Its protein product is CASSYMGPATSIPYEQYF.